The T cell receptor beta chain described here comes from a study of shared clonotypes between healthy human individuals. As to this clone: The antigen is unknown.

The CDR3 length is 15 residues. From germline, CDR1 is SGHTA and CDR2 FQGNSA. Trimming cost V 2 bases and J 4 bases, with 11 bases left between them. This table comes from immunoSEQ multiplex PCR, and its TCRdb copy is limited to in-frame clones, with some not included. The sample has 800,000 to 1,200,000 clones; 75% to 80% are singletons. Points from the study as a whole: A reduction in generation probabilities was seen for non-shared clonotypes relative to those shared by all four donors. For naive CD4 cells, around 5% of clonotypes were shared across a handful of donors.

This clonotype was sampled from a young man in good health. Some clones in this sample may be carry-over from other donors' samples. Input material: memory CD4+ T cells from PBMCs. Subset defined: CD45RA-negative fraction. The rearrangement links TRBV7-2 to TRBJ1-4; weak D call: TRBD1 (5 bases). CDR3 nucleotide sequence: TGTGCCAGCAGCTTAAGTCCCAGGGTTAATGAAAAACTGTTTTTT. This translates into CASSLSPRVNEKLFF. Filled out from reference TRBV7-2 and TRBJ1-4, the complete variable domain reads GAGVSQSPSNKVTEKGKDVELRCDPISGHTALYWYRQSLGQGLEFLIYFQGNSAPDKSGLPSDRFSAERTGGSVSTLTIQRTQQEDSAVYLCASSLSPRVNEKLFFGSGTQLSVL.